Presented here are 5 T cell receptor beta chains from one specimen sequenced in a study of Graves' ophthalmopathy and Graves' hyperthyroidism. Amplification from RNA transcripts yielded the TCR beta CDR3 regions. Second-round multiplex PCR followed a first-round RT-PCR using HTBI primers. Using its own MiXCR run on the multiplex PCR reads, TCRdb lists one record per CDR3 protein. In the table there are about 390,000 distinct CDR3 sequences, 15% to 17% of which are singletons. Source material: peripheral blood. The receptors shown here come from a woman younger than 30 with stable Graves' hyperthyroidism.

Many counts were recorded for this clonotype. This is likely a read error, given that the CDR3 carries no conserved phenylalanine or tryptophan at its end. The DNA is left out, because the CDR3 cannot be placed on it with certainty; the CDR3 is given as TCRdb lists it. The CDR3 spells CASSSGLAGTRI. The rearrangement links TRBV7-9 to TRBJ2-7; no DNA check was done on the table's D call, TRBD2. The CDR3 is 12 amino acids long, termini counted. Per the germline V gene, CDR1 is SEHNR and CDR2 is FQNEAQ (reference sequence).

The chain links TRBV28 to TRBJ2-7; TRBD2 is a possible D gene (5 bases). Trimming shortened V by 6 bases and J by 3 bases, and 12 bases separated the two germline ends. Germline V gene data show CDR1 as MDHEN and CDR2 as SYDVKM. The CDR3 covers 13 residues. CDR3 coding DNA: TGTGCCAGCAGAAGGAGTGGAGGCTACGAGCAGTACTTC. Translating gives CASRRSGGYEQYF.

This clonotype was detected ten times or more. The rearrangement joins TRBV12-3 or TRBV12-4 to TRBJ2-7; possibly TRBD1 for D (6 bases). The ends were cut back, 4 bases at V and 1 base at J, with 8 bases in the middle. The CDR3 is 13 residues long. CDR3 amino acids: CASSSDRSYEQYF. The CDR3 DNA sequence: TGTGCCAGCAGTTCAGACAGGTCCTACGAGCAGTACTTC.

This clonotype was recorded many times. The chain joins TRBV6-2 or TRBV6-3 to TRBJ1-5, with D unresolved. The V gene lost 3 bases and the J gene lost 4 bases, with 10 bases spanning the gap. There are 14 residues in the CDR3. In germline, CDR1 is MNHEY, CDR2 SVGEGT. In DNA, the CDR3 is TGTGCCAGCAGTTATCAACAGTCTAATCAGCCCCAGCATTTT. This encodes CASSYQQSNQPQHF.

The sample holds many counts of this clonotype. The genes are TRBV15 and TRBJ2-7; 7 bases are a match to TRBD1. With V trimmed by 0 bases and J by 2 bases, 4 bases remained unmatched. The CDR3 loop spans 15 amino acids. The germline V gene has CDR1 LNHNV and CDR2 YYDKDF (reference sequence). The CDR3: CATSRDGTVTYEQYF. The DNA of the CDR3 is TGTGCCACCAGCAGAGATGGGACAGTAACCTACGAGCAGTACTTC. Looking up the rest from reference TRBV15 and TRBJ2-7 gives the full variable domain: DAMVIQNPRYQVTQFGKPVTLSCSQTLNHNVMYWYQQKSSQAPKLLFHYYDKDFNNEADTPDNFQSRRPNTSFCFLDIRSPGLGDTAMYLCATSRDGTVTYEQYFGPGTRLTVT.